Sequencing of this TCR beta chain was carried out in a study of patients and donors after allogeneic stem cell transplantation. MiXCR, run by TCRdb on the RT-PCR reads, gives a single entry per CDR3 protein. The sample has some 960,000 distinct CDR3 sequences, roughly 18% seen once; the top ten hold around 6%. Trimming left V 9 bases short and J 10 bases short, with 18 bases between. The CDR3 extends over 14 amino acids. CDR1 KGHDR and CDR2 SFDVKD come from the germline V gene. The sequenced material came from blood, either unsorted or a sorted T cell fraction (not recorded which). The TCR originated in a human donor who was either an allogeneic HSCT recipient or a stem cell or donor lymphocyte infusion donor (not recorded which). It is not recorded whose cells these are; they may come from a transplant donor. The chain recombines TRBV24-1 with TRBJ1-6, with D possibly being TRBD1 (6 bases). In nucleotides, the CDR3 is TGTGCCACCTCAAGCAGGGGTAGAGACTCACCCCTCCACTTT. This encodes CATSSRGRDSPLHF.